This entry lists 7 T cell receptor beta chains sequenced from one sample in a study of identifying expanded T cells in peripheral blood. Method: immunoSEQ multiplex PCR; TCRdb's copy keeps in-frame clones and lacks some. This sample has approximately 100,000 clones; about 89% occur once, and the top ten carry about 15%. The material sequenced was blood. The receptors shown here come from a person between 18 and 75 years old in good health.

CDR3 amino acids: CSVEGQAGEQYF. CDR3 DNA: TGCAGCGTTGAAGGCCAGGCGGGCGAGCAGTACTTC. The chain is built from TRBV29-1 and TRBJ2-7, with D perhaps matching TRBD2 (5 bases). This CDR3 has 12 amino acids. CDR1 and CDR2 (germline): SQVTM, ANQGSEA. V lost 1 base and J 6 bases, leaving 10 bases between the germline ends.

This clone occurred once. The chain has TRBV18 and TRBJ2-2; 10 bases agree with TRBD1. V gave up 2 bases and J gave up 3 bases; unmatched junction bases: 3. Germline V CDR1 and CDR2: KGHSH, LQKENI. The CDR3 covers 16 residues. The CDR3 here is CASSPTGTGDTGELFF. CDR3 in DNA: TGTGCCAGCTCACCAACCGGGACAGGGGACACCGGGGAGCTGTTTTTT.

The gene calls are TRBV10-3 and TRBJ1-2, with 8 positions matching TRBD1. Germline values: CDR1 ENHRY, CDR2 SYGVKD. The CDR3 is made up of 13 amino acids. Unmatched junction bases numbered 5, after V lost 5 bases and J lost 6 bases. In DNA, the CDR3 is TGTGCCATCAGTCAGGGGGCGCGGAATGGCTACACCTTC. It is translated as CAISQGARNGYTF.

The CDR3 DNA sequence: TGTGCCAGCACCCAGGTACAAGAGACCCAGTACTTC. Protein product: CASTQVQETQYF. The V and J genes are TRBV11-3 and TRBJ2-5; D remains unclear. In germline, CDR1 is SGHNT, CDR2 YENEEA. The V gene lost 7 bases and the J gene lost 2 bases, with 8 bases spanning the gap. The CDR3 loop spans 12 amino acids.

V is TRBV2 and J is TRBJ2-3; D is perhaps TRBD2 (6 bases). The CDR3 consists of 12 residues. Germline V lookup: CDR1 SNHLY, CDR2 FYNNEI. V was clipped by 5 bases and J by 6 bases, with 9 bases between them. The CDR3 here is CASSLTSDTQYF. The DNA of the CDR3 is TGTGCCAGCAGTCTGACTAGTGATACGCAGTATTTT.

This clone was found once. This rearrangement joins TRBV4-3 to TRBJ2-3; 15 nucleotides agree with TRBD2. V trimming: 5 bases; J trimming: 3 bases; junction bases outside the gene matches: 6. This CDR3 spans 17 amino acids. Looked up from germline, CDR1 is LGHNA and CDR2 is YSLEER. CDR3 sequence (DNA): TGCGCCAGCAGCGAAGGGACTAGCGGGGGGCGGACAGATACGCAGTATTTT. Protein: CASSEGTSGGRTDTQYF.

The V and J genes are TRBV6-6 and TRBJ1-1; TRBD1 agrees at 9 bases. The CDR3 contains 14 residues. The germline V gene encodes CDR1 MNHNY and CDR2 SVGAGI (reference sequence). V shed 6 bases and J 5 bases; nucleotides not matched to a gene: 7. Here the CDR3 DNA reads TGTGCCAGCAGCCGGACAGGGGTGGAAACTGAAGCTTTCTTT. Translating it yields CASSRTGVETEAFF.